The 4 T cell receptor beta chains given below trace back to one sample, sequenced in a study of blood T cell repertoires in COVID-19. Sequencing was performed with immunoSEQ multiplex PCR; in TCRdb, only in-frame clones are kept and a portion is missing. The top ten clones hold about 3% of a sample with some 250,000 clones, roughly 77% of them seen once. The material sequenced was peripheral blood. The receptors derive from a woman older than 75 with acute or convalescent COVID-19.

In regard to this clone: Other DNA sequences from this sample encode an identical CDR3 as well. This chain links TRBV6-1 with TRBJ1-1, with D uncertain. The CDR3 has 13 residues. The V and J ends lost 3 bases and 1 base respectively, with 6 bases between them. Germline V gene lookup returns CDR1 MNHNS and CDR2 SASEGT. The CDR3 loop is CASSDRRNTEAFF. The CDR3 DNA sequence: TGTGCCAGCAGTGACAGGCGGAACACTGAAGCTTTCTTT.

The chain uses TRBV5-4 and TRBJ1-2; a possible D gene is TRBD1 (5 bases). The CDR3 covers 14 residues. The ends were cut back, 1 base at V and 4 bases at J, with 11 bases in the middle. Germline CDR1 and CDR2: SGHNT and YYREEE (reference sequence). The CDR3 reads CASSLFQGFYGYTF. The CDR3, as DNA: TGTGCCAGCAGCTTGTTTCAGGGTTTCTATGGCTACACCTTC.

This sequence joins TRBV25-1 and TRBJ2-2, with D possibly matching TRBD1 (5 bases). This CDR3 comprises 15 residues. Germline CDR1 and CDR2: MGHDK and SYGVNS. With 4 bases removed from V and 3 bases from J, the gap between germline ends came to 12 bases. In DNA, the CDR3 is TGTGCCAGCAGTGGTTGGACAACCTACACCGGGGAGCTGTTTTTT. It is translated as CASSGWTTYTGELFF.

The chain joins TRBV6-5 to TRBJ2-7, with D unresolved. The germline CDR1 and CDR2 sequences are MNHEY and SVGAGI. V dropped 6 bases and J dropped 9 bases, with 15 bases sitting between them. The CDR3 loop spans 12 amino acids. The CDR3 here is CASRVPPAGQYF. The CDR3 nucleotides are TGTGCCAGCAGGGTACCACCCGCCGGGCAGTACTTC.